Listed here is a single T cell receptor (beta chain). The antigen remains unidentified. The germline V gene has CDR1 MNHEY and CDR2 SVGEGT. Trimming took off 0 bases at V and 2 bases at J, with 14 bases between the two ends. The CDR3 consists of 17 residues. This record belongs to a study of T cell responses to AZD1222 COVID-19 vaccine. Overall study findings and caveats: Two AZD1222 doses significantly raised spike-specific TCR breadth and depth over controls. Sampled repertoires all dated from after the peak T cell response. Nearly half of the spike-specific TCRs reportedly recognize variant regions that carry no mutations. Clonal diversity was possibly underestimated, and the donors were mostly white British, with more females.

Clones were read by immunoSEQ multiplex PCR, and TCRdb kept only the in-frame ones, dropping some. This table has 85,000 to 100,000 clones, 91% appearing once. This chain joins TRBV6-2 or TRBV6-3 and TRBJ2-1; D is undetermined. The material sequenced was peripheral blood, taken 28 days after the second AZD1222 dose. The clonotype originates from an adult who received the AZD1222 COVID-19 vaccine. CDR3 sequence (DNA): TGTGCCAGCAGTTACTCACCTCAAGGATTTACCTACAATGAGCAGTTCTTC. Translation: CASSYSPQGFTYNEQFF.